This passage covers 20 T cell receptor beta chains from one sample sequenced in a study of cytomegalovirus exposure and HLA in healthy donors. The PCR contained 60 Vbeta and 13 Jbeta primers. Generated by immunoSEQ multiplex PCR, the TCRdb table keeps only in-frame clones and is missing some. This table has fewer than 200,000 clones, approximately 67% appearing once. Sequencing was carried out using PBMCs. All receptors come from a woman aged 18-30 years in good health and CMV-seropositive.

CDR3 nucleotide sequence: TGTGCCAGCAGCTTGGGAACGGACATAACCACCTACGAGCAGTACTTC. It yields the protein CASSLGTDITTYEQYF. The genes are TRBV5-4 and TRBJ2-7; D possibly corresponds to TRBD1 (5 bases). Germline V CDR1 and CDR2: SGHNT, YYREEE (reference sequence). Trimming removed 0 bases from V and 2 bases from J, with 15 bases in between. The CDR3 totals 16 residues.

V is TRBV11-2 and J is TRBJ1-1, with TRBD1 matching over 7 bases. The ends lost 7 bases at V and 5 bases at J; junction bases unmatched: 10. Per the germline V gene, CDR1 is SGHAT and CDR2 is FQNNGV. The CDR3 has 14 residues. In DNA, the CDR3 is TGTGCCAGCACCCTCACAGGGGATAGGACTGAAGCTTTCTTT. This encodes CASTLTGDRTEAFF.

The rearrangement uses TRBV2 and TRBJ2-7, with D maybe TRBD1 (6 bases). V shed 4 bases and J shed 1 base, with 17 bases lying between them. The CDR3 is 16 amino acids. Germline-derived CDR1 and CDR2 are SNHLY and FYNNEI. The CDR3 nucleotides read TGTGCCAGCAGTGGGATCGTAGGACAGTCATCCTACGAGCAGTACTTC. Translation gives CASSGIVGQSSYEQYF.

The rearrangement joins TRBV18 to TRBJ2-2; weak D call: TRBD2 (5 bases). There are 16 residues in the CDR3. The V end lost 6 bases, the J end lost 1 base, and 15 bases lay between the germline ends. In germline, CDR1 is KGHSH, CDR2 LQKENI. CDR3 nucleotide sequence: TGTGCCAGCTCCCTCGGGGAAGCCGGGAACACCGGGGAGCTGTTTTTT. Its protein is CASSLGEAGNTGELFF.

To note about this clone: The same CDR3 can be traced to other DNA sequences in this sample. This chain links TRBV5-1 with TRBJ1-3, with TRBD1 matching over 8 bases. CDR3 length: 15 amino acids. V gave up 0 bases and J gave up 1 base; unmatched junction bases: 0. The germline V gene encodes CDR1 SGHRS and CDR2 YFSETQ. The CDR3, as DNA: TGCGCCAGCAGCTTGGACAGGGGGTCTGGAAACACCATATATTTT. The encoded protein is CASSLDRGSGNTIYF.

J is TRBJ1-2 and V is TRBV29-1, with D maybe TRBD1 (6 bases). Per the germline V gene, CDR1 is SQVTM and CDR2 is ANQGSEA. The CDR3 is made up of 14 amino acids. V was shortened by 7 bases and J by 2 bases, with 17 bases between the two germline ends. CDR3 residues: CSAPKQGQNYGYTF. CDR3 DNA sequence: TGCAGCGCACCAAAGCAGGGACAAAACTATGGCTACACCTTC.

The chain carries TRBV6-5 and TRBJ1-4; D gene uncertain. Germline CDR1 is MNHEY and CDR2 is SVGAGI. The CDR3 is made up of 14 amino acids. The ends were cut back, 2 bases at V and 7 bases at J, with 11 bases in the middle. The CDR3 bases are TGTGCCAGCAGTTACAGGCCTGAGGGTGAAAAACTGTTTTTT. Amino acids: CASSYRPEGEKLFF.

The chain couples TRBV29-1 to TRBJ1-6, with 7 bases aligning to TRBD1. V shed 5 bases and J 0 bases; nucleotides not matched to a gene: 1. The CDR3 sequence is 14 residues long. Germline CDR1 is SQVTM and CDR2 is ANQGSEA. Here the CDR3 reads CSVRTGSYNSPLHF. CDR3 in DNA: TGCAGCGTTAGGACAGGCTCCTATAATTCACCCCTCCACTTT.

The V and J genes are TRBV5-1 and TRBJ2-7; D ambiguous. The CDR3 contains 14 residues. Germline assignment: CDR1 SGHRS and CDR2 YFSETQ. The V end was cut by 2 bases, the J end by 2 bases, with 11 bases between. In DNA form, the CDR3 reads TGCGCCAGCAGCTTAAGACATGAGACCTACGAGCAGTACTTC. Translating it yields CASSLRHETYEQYF. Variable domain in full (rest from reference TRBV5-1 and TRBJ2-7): KAGVTQTPRYLIKTRGQQVTLSCSPISGHRSVSWYQQTPGQGLQFLFEYFSETQRNKGNFPGRFSGRQFSNSRSEMNVSTLELGDSALYLCASSLRHETYEQYFGPGTRLTVT.

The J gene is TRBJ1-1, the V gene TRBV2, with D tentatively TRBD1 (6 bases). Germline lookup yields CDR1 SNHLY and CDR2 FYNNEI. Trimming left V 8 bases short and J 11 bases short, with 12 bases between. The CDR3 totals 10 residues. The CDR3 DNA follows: TGTGCCAGCTCCGGGACATGGGCTTTCTTT. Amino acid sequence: CASSGTWAFF.

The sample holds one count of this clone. The CDR3 sequence: CASRGTASYEQYF. In DNA, the CDR3 is TGTGCCAGCAGAGGGACAGCCAGTTACGAGCAGTACTTC. The rearrangement joins TRBV6-1 to TRBJ2-7, with 7 bases aligning to TRBD1. Germline CDR1 reads MNHNS; CDR2 reads SASEGT. This CDR3 is built from 13 residues. Losses at the gene ends were 6 bases for V and 4 bases for J; bases not matched to a gene: 6.

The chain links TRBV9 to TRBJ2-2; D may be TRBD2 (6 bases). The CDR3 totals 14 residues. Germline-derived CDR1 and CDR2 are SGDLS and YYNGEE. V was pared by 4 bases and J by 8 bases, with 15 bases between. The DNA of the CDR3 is TGTGCCAGCAGCCCGCGACTAGTCGGAGGGGAGCTGTTTTTT. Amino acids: CASSPRLVGGELFF.

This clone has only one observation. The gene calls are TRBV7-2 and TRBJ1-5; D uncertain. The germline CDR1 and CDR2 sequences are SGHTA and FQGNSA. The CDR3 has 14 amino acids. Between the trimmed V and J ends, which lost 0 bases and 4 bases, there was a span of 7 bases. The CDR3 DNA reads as TGTGCCAGCAGCTTAGCGGGAGTGAATCAGCCCCAGCATTTT. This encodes CASSLAGVNQPQHF.

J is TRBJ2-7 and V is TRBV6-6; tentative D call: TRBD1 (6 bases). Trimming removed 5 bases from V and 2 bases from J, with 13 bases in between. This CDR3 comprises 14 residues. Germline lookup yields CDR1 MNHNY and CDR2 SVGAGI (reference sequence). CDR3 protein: CASSPGTPAYEQYF. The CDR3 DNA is TGTGCCAGCAGTCCTGGGACACCTGCCTACGAGCAGTACTTC.

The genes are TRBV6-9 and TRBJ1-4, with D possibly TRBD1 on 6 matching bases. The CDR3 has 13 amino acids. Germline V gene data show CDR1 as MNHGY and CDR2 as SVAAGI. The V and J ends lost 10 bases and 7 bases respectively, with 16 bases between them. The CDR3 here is CATSWGLSEKLFF. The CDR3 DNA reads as TGTGCCACAAGTTGGGGGCTCAGTGAAAAACTGTTTTTT.

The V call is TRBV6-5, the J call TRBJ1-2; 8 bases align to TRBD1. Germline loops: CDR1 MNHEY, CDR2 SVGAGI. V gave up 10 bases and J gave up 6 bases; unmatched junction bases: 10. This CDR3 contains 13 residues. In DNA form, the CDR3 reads TGTGCCATAAGCCCCTCGACAGGGGATGGCTACACCTTC. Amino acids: CAISPSTGDGYTF.

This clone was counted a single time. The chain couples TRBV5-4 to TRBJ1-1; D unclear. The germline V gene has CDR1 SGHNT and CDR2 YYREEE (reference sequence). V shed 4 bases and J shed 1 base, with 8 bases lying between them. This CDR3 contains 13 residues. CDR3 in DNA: TGTGCCAGCAGCCGCGTTTCGAACACTGAAGCTTTCTTT. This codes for CASSRVSNTEAFF.

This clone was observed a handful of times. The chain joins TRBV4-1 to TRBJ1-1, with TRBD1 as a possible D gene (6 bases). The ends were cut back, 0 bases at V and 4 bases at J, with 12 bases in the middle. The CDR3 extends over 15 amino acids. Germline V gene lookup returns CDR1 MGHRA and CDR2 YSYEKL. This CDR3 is CASSQDFQGLTEAFF. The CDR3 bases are TGCGCCAGCAGCCAAGATTTCCAGGGGCTCACTGAAGCTTTCTTT.

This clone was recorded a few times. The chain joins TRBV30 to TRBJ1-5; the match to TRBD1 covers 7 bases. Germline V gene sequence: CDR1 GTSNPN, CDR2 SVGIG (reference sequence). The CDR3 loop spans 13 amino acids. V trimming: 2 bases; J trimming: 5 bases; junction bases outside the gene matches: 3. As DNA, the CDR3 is TGTGCCTGGAGTTACAGGGGAGATCAGCCCCAGCATTTT. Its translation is CAWSYRGDQPQHF.

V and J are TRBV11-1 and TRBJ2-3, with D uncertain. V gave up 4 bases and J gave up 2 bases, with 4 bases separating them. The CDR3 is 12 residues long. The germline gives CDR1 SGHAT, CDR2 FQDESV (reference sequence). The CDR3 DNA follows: TGTGCCAGCAGCTCTAACACAGATACGCAGTATTTT. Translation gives CASSSNTDTQYF.